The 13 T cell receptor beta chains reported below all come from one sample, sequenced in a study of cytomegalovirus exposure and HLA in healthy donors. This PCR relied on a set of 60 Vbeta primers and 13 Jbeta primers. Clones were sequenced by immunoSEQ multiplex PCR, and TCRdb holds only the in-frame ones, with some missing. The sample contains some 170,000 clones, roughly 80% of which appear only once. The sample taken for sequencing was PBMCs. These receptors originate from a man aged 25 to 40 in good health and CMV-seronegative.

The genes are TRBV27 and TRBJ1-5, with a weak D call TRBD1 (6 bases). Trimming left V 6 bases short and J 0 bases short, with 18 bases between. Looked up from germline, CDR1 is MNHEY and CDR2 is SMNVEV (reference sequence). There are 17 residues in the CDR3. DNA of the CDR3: TGTGCCAGCAGATCCTACCGGGACACCTATAGCAATCAGCCCCAGCATTTT. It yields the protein CASRSYRDTYSNQPQHF.

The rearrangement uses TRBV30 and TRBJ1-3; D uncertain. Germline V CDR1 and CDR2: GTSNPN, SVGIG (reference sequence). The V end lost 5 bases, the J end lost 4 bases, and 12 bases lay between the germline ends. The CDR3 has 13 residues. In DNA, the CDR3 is TGTGCCTGGGGCGCTAGTCGGGGAAACACCATATATTTT. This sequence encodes CAWGASRGNTIYF.

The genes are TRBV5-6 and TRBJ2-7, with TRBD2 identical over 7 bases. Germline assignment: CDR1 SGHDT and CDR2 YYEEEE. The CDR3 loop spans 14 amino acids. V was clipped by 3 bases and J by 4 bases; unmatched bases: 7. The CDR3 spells CASSWDGTIYEQYF. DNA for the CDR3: TGTGCCAGCAGCTGGGACGGGACTATTTACGAGCAGTACTTC.

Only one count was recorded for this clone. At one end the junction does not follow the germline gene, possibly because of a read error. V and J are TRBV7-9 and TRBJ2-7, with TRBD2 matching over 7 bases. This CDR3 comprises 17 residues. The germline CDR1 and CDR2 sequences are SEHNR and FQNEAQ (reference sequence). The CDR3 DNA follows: TGTTCCAGCAGCCATAAAGGGAGGGGACCTTATTCCTACGAGCAGTACTTC. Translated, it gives CSSSHKGRGPYSYEQYF.

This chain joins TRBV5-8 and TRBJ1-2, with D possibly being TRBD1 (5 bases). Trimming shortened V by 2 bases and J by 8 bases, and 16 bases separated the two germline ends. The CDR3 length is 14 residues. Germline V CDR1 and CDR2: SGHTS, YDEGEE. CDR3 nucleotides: TGTGCCAGCAGCTTACCGGGACTGCAGAGGGGCTACACCTTC. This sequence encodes CASSLPGLQRGYTF.

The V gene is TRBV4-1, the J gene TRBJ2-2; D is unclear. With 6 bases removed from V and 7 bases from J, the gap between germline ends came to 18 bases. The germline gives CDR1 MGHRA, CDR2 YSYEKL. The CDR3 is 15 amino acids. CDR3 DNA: TGCGCCAGCAGGACGCAGGCAGGTCTCGGCGGGGAGCTGTTTTTT. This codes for CASRTQAGLGGELFF.

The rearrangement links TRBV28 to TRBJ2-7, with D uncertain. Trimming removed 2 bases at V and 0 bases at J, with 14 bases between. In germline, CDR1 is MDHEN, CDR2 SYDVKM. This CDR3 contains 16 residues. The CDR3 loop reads CASSLGGRGSSYEQYF. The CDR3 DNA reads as TGTGCCAGCAGTTTAGGCGGTCGCGGCAGCTCCTACGAGCAGTACTTC.

The CDR3 region is CASGITGSPTGELFF. The CDR3 nucleotides are TGTGCCAGCGGGATTACAGGGTCTCCCACCGGGGAGCTGTTTTTT. The chain uses TRBV6-6 and TRBJ2-2, with D perhaps matching TRBD1 (6 bases). The length of the CDR3 is 15 residues. Germline lookup yields CDR1 MNHNY and CDR2 SVGAGI (reference sequence). The V gene lost 8 bases and the J gene lost 4 bases, with 17 bases spanning the gap.

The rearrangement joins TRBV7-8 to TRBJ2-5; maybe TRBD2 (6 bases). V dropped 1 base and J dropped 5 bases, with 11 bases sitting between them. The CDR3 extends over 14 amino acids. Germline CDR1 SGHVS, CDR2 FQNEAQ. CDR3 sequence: CASSLGSGGETQYF. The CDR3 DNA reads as TGTGCCAGCAGCTTAGGAAGCGGAGGGGAGACCCAGTACTTC.

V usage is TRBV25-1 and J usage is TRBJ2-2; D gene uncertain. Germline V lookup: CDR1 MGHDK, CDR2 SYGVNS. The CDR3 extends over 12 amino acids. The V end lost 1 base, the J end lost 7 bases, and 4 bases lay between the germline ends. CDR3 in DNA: TGTGCCAGCAGTGAATCGTTCGGGGAGCTGTTTTTT. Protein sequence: CASSESFGELFF. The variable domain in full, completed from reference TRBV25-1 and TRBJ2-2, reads EADIYQTPRYLVIGTGKKITLECSQTMGHDKMYWYQQDPGMELHLIHYSYGVNSTEKGDLSSESTVSRIRTEHFPLTLESARPSHTSQYLCASSESFGELFFGEGSRLTVL.

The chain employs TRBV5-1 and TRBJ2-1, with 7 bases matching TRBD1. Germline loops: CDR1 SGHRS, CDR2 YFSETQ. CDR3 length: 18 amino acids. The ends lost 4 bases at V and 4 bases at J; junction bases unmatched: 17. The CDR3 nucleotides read TGCGCCAGCAGCGGTGCTGACAGGGCCGGGGCTAGTTACAATGAGCAGTTCTTC. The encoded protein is CASSGADRAGASYNEQFF. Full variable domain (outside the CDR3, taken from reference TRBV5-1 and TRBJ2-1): KAGVTQTPRYLIKTRGQQVTLSCSPISGHRSVSWYQQTPGQGLQFLFEYFSETQRNKGNFPGRFSGRQFSNSRSEMNVSTLELGDSALYLCASSGADRAGASYNEQFFGPGTRLTVL.

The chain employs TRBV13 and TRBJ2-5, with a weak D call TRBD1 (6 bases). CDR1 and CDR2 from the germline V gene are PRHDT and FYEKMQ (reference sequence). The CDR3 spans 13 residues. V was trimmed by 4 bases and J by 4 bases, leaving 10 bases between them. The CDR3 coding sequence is TGTGCCAGCAGCTCCAGGGGAGCAGAGACCCAGTACTTC. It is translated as CASSSRGAETQYF. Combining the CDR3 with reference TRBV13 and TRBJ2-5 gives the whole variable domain AAGVIQSPRHLIKEKRETATLKCYPIPRHDTVYWYQQGPGQDPQFLISFYEKMQSDKGSIPDRFSAQQFSDYHSELNMSSLELGDSALYFCASSSRGAETQYFGPGTRLLVL.

This CDR3 is CASSESGGITNEQFF. The CDR3 bases are TGTGCCAGCAGCGAGAGCGGGGGGATAACAAATGAGCAGTTCTTC. The V and J genes are TRBV9 and TRBJ2-1, with 9 bases identical to TRBD2. Germline V gene lookup returns CDR1 SGDLS and CDR2 YYNGEE. The length of the CDR3 is 15 residues. With V trimmed by 3 bases and J by 7 bases, 8 bases remained unmatched.